This T cell receptor beta chain derives from a study of OX40 agonist ivuxolimab in advanced cancers. The V gene's germline CDR1 is SGHTA and CDR2 FQGNSA. V lost 7 bases to trimming and J lost 5 bases, with 17 bases between them. The CDR3 has 14 residues. Concerning this clone itself: Its target is not known.

Findings and limits, study-wide: Expanded clones were, on average, more numerous in CD8+ T cells than in CD4+. At 0.1-3.0 mg/kg, partial responders had clonal expansion among the lowest observed.

The assay was immunoSEQ multiplex PCR, and TCRdb's table has in-frame clones only and misses some. This sample has approximately 69,000 clones; approximately 86% occur once, and the top ten carry more than 0.65%. The material was CD4+ or CD8+ T cells sorted from blood, obtained in a trial of the OX40 agonist ivuxolimab. The chain is built from TRBV7-2 and TRBJ1-1, with a possible D match to TRBD1 (6 bases). The sequence was obtained from an adult with an advanced solid tumor such as melanoma, head and neck, liver or kidney cancer. CDR3 in amino acids: CASTYSDRWTEAFF. DNA for the CDR3: TGTGCCAGCACCTACTCCGACAGGTGGACTGAAGCTTTCTTT.